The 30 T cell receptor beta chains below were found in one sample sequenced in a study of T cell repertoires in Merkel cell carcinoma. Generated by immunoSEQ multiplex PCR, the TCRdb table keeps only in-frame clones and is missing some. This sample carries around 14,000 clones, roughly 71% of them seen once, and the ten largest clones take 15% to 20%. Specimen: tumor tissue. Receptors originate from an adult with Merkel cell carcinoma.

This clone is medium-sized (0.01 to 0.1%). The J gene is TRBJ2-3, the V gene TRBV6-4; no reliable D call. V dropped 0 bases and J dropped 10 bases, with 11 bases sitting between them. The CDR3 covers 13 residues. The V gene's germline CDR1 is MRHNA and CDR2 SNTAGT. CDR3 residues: CASSDSIPGSQYF. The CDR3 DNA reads TGTGCCAGCAGTGACTCGATCCCGGGTTCGCAGTATTTT.

In nucleotides, the CDR3 is TGTGCCAGCAGCAGTACCAGCGGGGGGGCAGATACGCAGTATTTT. Protein: CASSSTSGGADTQYF. The rearrangement links TRBV9 to TRBJ2-3; 10 nucleotides line up with TRBD2. V was pared by 4 bases and J by 4 bases, with 6 bases of the junction left unmatched. In germline, CDR1 is SGDLS, CDR2 YYNGEE. The CDR3 loop spans 15 amino acids.

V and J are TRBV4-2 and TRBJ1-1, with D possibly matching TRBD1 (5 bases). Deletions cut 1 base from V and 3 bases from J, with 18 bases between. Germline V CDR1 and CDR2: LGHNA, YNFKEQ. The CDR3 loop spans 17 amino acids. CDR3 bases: TGTGCCAGCAGCCAAGCGGGACTCCTCTTTGGGGACACTGAAGCTTTCTTT. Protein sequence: CASSQAGLLFGDTEAFF.

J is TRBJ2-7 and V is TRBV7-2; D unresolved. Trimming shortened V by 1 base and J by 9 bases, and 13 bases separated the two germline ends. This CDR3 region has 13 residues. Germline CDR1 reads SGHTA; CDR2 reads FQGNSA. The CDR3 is CASSLGPRTGQYF. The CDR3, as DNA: TGTGCCAGCAGCTTAGGGCCCCGAACCGGGCAGTACTTC.

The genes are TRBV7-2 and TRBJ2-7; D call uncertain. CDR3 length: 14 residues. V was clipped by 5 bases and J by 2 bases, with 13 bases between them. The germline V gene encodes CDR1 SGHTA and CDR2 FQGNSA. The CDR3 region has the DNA TGTGCCAGCAGCCCTAGGGCGCAGACCTACGAGCAGTACTTC. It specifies CASSPRAQTYEQYF.

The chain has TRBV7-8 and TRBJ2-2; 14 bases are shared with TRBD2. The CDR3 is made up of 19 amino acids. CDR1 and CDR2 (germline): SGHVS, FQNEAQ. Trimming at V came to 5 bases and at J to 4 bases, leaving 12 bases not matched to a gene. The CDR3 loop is CASSHTPGLAGVVTGELFF. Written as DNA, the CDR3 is TGTGCCAGCAGCCACACCCCGGGACTAGCGGGAGTTGTCACCGGGGAGCTGTTTTTT. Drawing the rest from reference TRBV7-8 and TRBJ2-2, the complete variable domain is GAGVSQSPRYKVAKRGQDVALRCDPISGHVSLFWYQQALGQGPEFLTYFQNEAQLDKSGLPSDRFFAERPEGSVSTLKIQRTQQEDSAVYLCASSHTPGLAGVVTGELFFGEGSRLTVL.

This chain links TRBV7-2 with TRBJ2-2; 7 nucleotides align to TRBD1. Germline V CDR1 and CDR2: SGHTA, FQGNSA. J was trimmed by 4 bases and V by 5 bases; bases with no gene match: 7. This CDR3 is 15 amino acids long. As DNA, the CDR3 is TGTGCCAGCAGCCCTCAGACAGGGATCACCGGGGAGCTGTTTTTT. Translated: CASSPQTGITGELFF.

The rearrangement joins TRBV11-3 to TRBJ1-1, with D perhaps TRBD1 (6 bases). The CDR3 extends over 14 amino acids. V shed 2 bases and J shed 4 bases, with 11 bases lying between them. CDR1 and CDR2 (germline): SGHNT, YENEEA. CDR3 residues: CASSLRGGFTEAFF. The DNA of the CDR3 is TGTGCCAGCAGCTTAAGGGGGGGGTTCACTGAAGCTTTCTTT.

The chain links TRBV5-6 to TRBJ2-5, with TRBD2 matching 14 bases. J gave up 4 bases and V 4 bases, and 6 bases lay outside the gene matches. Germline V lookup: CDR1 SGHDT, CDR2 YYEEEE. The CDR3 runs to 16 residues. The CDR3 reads CASSPGLAGGRETQYF. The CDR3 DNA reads TGTGCCAGCAGCCCCGGACTAGCGGGGGGACGAGAGACCCAGTACTTC.

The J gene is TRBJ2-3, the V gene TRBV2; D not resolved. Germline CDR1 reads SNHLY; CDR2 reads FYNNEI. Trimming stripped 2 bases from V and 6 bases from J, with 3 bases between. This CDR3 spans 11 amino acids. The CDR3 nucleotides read TGTGCCAGCAGTGAAATGGATACGCAGTATTTT. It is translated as CASSEMDTQYF.

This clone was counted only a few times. The CDR3 DNA reads as TGTGCCAGCAGCGTTAGCGGGAGGGCCGCAGATACGCAGTATTTT. It encodes CASSVSGRAADTQYF. The chain recombines TRBV7-2 with TRBJ2-3; 11 bases map to TRBD2. This CDR3 has 15 amino acids. CDR1 and CDR2 from the germline V gene are SGHTA and FQGNSA. V lost 5 bases to trimming and J lost 4 bases; unmatched junction nucleotides: 5.

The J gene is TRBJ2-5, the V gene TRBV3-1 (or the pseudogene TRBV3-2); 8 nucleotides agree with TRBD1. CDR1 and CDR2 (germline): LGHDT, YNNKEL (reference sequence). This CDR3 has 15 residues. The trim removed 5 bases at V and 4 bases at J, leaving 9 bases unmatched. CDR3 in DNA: TGTGCCAGCAGCAGACGGCAGGGGGCAGGAGAGACCCAGTACTTC. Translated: CASSRRQGAGETQYF.

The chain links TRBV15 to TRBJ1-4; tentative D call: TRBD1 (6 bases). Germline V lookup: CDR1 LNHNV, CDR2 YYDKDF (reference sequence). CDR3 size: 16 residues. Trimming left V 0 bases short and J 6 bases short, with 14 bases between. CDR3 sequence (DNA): TGTGCCACCAGCAGAGACTCAGGGAGGGGGGATGAAAAACTGTTTTTT. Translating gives CATSRDSGRGDEKLFF.

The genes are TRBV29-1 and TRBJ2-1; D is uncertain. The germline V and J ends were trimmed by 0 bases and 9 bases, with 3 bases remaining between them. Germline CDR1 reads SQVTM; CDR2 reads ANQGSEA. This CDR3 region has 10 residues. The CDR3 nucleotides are TGCAGCGTTGAAGAAGCTGAGCAGTTCTTC. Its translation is CSVEEAEQFF.

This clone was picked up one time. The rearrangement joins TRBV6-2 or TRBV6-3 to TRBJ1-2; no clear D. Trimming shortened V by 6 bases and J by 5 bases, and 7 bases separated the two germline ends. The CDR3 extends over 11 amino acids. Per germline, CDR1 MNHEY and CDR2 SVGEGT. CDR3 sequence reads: CASSPNYGYTF. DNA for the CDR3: TGTGCCAGCAGCCCCAATTATGGCTACACCTTC.

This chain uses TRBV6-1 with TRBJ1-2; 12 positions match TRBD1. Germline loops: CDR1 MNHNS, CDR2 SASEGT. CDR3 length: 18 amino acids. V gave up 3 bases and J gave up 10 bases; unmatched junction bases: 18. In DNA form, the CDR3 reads TGTGCCAGCAGTGACCGGGACAGGGGGCGGCGAAGCCTGGGGTCCTACACCTTC. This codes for CASSDRDRGRRSLGSYTF.

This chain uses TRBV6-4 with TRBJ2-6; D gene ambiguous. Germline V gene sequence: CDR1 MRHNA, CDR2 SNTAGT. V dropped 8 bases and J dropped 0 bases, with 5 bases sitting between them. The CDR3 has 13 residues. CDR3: CASHSSGANVLTF. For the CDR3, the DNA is TGTGCCAGCCACAGCTCTGGGGCCAACGTCCTGACTTTC.

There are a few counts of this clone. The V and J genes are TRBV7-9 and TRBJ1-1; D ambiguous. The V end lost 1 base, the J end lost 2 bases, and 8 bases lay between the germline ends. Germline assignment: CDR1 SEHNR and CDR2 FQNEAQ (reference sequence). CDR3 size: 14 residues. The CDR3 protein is CASSLGAVNTEAFF. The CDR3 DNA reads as TGTGCCAGCAGCTTAGGGGCAGTAAACACTGAAGCTTTCTTT.

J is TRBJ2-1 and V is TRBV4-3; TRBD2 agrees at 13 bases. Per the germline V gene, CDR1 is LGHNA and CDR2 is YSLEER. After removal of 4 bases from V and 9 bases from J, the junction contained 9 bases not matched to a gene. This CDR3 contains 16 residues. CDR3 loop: CASSRLGTSGVGEQFF. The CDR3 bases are TGCGCCAGCAGCCGTCTAGGGACTAGCGGGGTAGGTGAGCAGTTCTTC.

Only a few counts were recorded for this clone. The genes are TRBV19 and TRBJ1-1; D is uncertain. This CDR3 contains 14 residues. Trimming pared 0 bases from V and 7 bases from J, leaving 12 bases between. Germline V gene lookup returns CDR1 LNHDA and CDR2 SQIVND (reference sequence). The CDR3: CASSIDPRTVEAFF. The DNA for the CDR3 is TGTGCCAGTAGTATAGACCCCAGGACGGTTGAAGCTTTCTTT.

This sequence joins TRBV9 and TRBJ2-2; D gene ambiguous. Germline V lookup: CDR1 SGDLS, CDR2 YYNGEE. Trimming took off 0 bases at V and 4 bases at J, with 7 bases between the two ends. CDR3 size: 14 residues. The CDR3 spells CASSVAQGTGELFF. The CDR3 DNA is TGTGCCAGCAGCGTAGCTCAAGGCACCGGGGAGCTGTTTTTT.

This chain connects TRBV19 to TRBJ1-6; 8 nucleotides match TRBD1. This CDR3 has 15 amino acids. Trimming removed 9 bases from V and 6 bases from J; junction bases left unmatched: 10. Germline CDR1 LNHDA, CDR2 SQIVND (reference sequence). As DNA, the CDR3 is TGTGCCAGCTCTCTCGGGACAGGAGGTAATTCACCCCTCCACTTT. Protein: CASSLGTGGNSPLHF.

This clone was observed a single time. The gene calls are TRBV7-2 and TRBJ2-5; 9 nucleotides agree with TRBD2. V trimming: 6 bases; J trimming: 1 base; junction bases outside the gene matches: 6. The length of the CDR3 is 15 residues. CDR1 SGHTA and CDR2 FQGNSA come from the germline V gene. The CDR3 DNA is TGTGCCAGCAGTTGGGCGGGGGGGTTCCAAGAGACCCAGTACTTC. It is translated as CASSWAGGFQETQYF.

DNA for the CDR3: TGCGCCAGCAGCTCGGGACAGCTATACCAAGAGACCCAGTACTTC. Its translation is CASSSGQLYQETQYF. The chain employs TRBV5-1 and TRBJ2-5; 7 nucleotides agree with TRBD1. In germline, CDR1 is SGHRS, CDR2 YFSETQ. After removal of 3 bases from V and 0 bases from J, the junction contained 5 bases not matched to a gene. This CDR3 region has 15 residues.

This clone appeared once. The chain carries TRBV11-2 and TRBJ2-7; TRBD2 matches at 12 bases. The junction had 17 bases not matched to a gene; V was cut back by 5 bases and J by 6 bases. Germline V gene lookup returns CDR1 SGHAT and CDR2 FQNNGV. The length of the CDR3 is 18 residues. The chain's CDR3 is CASSVRRLAGGFVGEQYF. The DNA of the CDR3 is TGTGCCAGCAGCGTCCGGCGGCTAGCGGGAGGGTTCGTGGGCGAGCAGTACTTC.

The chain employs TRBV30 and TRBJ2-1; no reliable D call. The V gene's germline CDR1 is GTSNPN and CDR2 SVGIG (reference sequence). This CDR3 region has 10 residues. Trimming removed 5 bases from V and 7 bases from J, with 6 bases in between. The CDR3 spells CAWGWNEQFF. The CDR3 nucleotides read TGTGCCTGGGGTTGGAATGAGCAGTTCTTC.

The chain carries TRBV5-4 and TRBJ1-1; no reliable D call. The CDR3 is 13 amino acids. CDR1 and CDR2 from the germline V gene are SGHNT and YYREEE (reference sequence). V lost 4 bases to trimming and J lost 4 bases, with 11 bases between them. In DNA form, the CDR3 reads TGTGCCAGCAGCCTACTCGAGGGCACTGAAGCTTTCTTT. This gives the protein CASSLLEGTEAFF.

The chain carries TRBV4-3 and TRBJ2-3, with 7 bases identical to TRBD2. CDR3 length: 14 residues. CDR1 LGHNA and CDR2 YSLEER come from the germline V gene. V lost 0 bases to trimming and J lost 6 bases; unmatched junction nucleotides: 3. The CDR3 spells CASSQDSGRDTQYF. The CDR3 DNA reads TGCGCCAGCAGCCAAGATTCCGGGAGGGATACGCAGTATTTT.

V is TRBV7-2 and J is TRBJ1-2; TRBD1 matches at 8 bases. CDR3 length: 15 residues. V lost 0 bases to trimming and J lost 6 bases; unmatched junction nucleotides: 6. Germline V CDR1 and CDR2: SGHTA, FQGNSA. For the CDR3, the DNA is TGTGCCAGCAGCTTAGCGCTCAGGGGGCTGAATGGCTACACCTTC. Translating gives CASSLALRGLNGYTF.

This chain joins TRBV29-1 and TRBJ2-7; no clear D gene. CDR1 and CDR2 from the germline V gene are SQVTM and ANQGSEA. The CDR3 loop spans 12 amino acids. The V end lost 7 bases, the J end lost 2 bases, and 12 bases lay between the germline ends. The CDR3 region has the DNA TGCAGCGCGGTCGGGCCGACCTACGAGCAGTACTTC. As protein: CSAVGPTYEQYF.